The 24 T cell receptor beta chains below come from one sample, sequenced in a study of T cells in Graves' hyperthyroidism and ophthalmopathy. What was amplified from RNA transcripts were TCR beta CDR3 regions. The HTBI primer set was used in a first-round RT-PCR of the TCR CDR3. Each CDR3 protein gets one entry after TCRdb re-called the multiplex PCR reads with MiXCR. The table lists over 700,000 distinct CDR3 sequences, over 35% of them singletons. Sequenced input: blood. These receptors all come from a woman aged 40 to 55 with Graves' hyperthyroidism.

This clonotype was detected a few times. This rearrangement joins TRBV4-1 to TRBJ1-5, with D possibly TRBD1 on 5 matching bases. V was shortened by 0 bases and J by 5 bases, with 11 bases between the two germline ends. The CDR3 length is 15 residues. Per the germline V gene, CDR1 is MGHRA and CDR2 is YSYEKL. The CDR3, as DNA: TGCGCCAGCAGCCAAGATTGGCAGGGTGATCAGCCCCAGCATTTT. Protein sequence: CASSQDWQGDQPQHF.

V is TRBV5-1 and J is TRBJ2-7, with 9 positions matching TRBD1. The trim removed 3 bases at V and 9 bases at J, leaving 7 bases unmatched. The CDR3 length is 13 residues. Germline V gene lookup returns CDR1 SGHRS and CDR2 YFSETQ. CDR3 loop: CASSSGQGRGQYF. CDR3 sequence (DNA): TGCGCCAGCAGCTCGGGACAGGGCCGAGGGCAGTACTTC.

This clonotype was detected only a few times. The gene calls are TRBV14 and TRBJ2-7; 9 nucleotides match TRBD1. The V gene's germline CDR1 is SGHDN and CDR2 FVKESK. The CDR3 is made up of 15 amino acids. The V and J ends lost 0 bases and 7 bases, in that order; junction bases with no gene match: 7. The CDR3 DNA reads TGTGCCAGCAGCCAAGATTTGAACAGGGGGCTGGAGCAGTACTTC. Translation: CASSQDLNRGLEQYF. Variable domain in full (rest from reference TRBV14 and TRBJ2-7): EAGVTQFPSHSVIEKGQTVTLRCDPISGHDNLYWYRRVMGKEIKFLLHFVKESKQDESGMPNNRFLAERTGGTYSTLKVQPAELEDSGVYFCASSQDLNRGLEQYFGPGTRLTVT.

The chain employs TRBV20-1 and TRBJ2-2; the D gene is possibly TRBD2 (6 bases). The CDR3 totals 14 residues. Germline assignment: CDR1 DFQATT and CDR2 SNEGSKA (reference sequence). Trimming shortened V by 6 bases and J by 5 bases, and 16 bases separated the two germline ends. The CDR3 protein is CSASSEGGTGELFF. In DNA, the CDR3 is TGCAGTGCCAGCAGCGAGGGAGGTACCGGGGAGCTGTTTTTT.

This clonotype was seen a single time. The junction departs from the called germline gene at one end, perhaps through a read error. The rearrangement joins TRBV7-2 to TRBJ1-2; 8 bases match TRBD1. The CDR3 has 14 residues. CDR1 is SGHTA and CDR2 is FQGNSA in the germline V gene. The CDR3 protein is CASSLARDRRGYTF. CDR3 DNA sequence: TGTGCCAGCAGCCTAGCCCGGGACAGGCGAGGCTACACCTTC.

As to this clonotype: The conserved closing phenylalanine or tryptophan is absent in this CDR3, likely reflecting a read error. This sequence joins TRBV6-2 or TRBV6-3 and TRBJ2-7; no definite D call. This CDR3 region has 14 residues. CDR1 is MNHEY, CDR2 SVGEGT, per germline. Trimming cost V 2 bases and J 0 bases, with 8 bases left between them. The CDR3 here is CASSYRGGSYEQYL. DNA of the CDR3: TGTGCCAGCAGTTACCGTGGCGGCTCCTACGAGCAGTACCTC.

Only a few counts were recorded for this clonotype. The rearrangement joins TRBV2 to TRBJ1-2, with D perhaps TRBD1 (5 bases). Germline lookup yields CDR1 SNHLY and CDR2 FYNNEI. The CDR3 has 14 residues. Trimming shortened V by 6 bases and J by 12 bases, and 23 bases separated the two germline ends. CDR3 sequence: CASSHAALGGSDTF. CDR3 coding DNA: TGTGCCAGCAGCCATGCGGCCCTCGGGGGTTCCGACACCTTC.

This clonotype has only a few counts. The J gene is TRBJ1-2, the V gene TRBV10-3, with D unclear. Deletions cut 10 bases from V and 11 bases from J, with 14 bases between. The CDR3 is made up of 10 amino acids. CDR1 and CDR2 (germline): ENHRY, SYGVKD. The CDR3 here is CASGNREYTF. The CDR3 nucleotides read TGTGCCAGCGGGAACAGAGAGTACACCTTC.

At least ten counts were recorded for this clonotype. The chain carries TRBV6-1 and TRBJ2-6; 10 bases map to TRBD1. CDR1 MNHNS and CDR2 SASEGT come from the germline V gene. V lost 6 bases, J lost 8 bases, and 4 bases stayed unmatched. The CDR3 spans 14 residues. This CDR3 is CASSDRGRTNVLTF. DNA for the CDR3: TGTGCCAGCAGCGACAGGGGGCGAACCAACGTCCTGACTTTC.

This chain uses TRBV19 with TRBJ1-1; 7 positions agree with TRBD1. Germline V gene sequence: CDR1 LNHDA, CDR2 SQIVND (reference sequence). The V and J ends lost 7 bases and 4 bases, in that order; junction bases with no gene match: 6. The CDR3 spans 13 residues. The CDR3 bases are TGTGCCAGTACTCTCAGGGGGGCCACTGAAGCTTTCTTT. Its protein product is CASTLRGATEAFF.

The J gene is TRBJ2-7, the V gene TRBV7-2; TRBD2 matches at 12 bases. Germline CDR1 reads SGHTA; CDR2 reads FQGNSA. With 1 base clipped from V and 0 bases from J, the junction kept 7 bases outside the gene matches. CDR3 length equals 18 residues. The CDR3 DNA reads TGTGCCAGCAGCTTAGGCGCTAGCGGGGGGGGGTCCTCCTACGAGCAGTACTTC. Its protein is CASSLGASGGGSSYEQYF. Filled out from reference TRBV7-2 and TRBJ2-7, the complete variable domain reads GAGVSQSPSNKVTEKGKDVELRCDPISGHTALYWYRQSLGQGLEFLIYFQGNSAPDKSGLPSDRFSAERTGGSVSTLTIQRTQQEDSAVYLCASSLGASGGGSSYEQYFGPGTRLTVT.

This chain connects TRBV20-1 to TRBJ1-3; no clear D gene. The germline V and J ends were trimmed by 3 bases and 0 bases, with 15 bases remaining between them. The germline V gene encodes CDR1 DFQATT and CDR2 SNEGSKA (reference sequence). The length of the CDR3 is 16 residues. The CDR3 bases are TGCAGTGCTAGGGATGCCGGTTGGGGCTCTGGAAACACCATATATTTT. This translates into CSARDAGWGSGNTIYF.

The rearrangement joins TRBV14 to TRBJ1-6; possibly TRBD1 for D (5 bases). Germline CDR1 reads SGHDN; CDR2 reads FVKESK. The CDR3 spans 15 residues. The V and J ends lost 1 base and 8 bases respectively, with 12 bases between them. CDR3 protein: CASSQAAGLYSPLHF. The CDR3 DNA follows: TGTGCCAGCAGCCAAGCCGCGGGACTATATTCACCCCTCCACTTT.

A word on this clonotype: One junction end does not reproduce the germline sequence, and a read error may be involved. V usage is TRBV20-1 and J usage is TRBJ1-1, with unresolved D. The V gene's germline CDR1 is DFQATT and CDR2 SNEGSKA (reference sequence). The CDR3 sequence is 13 residues long. This CDR3 reads CGARFPGSTEAFF. DNA of the CDR3: TGCGGTGCTCGGTTCCCAGGAAGCACTGAAGCTTTCTTT.

This clonotype was seen repeatedly, ten times or more. The chain combines TRBV11-2 with TRBJ1-2; D not certain. Germline CDR1 is SGHAT and CDR2 is FQNNGV. The V gene lost 5 bases and the J gene lost 6 bases, with 10 bases spanning the gap. The CDR3 extends over 12 amino acids. CDR3 amino acids: CASSPETDGYTF. The DNA of the CDR3 is TGTGCCAGCAGCCCAGAAACCGATGGCTACACCTTC.

The sample holds many counts of this clonotype. The chain is built from TRBV12-3 or TRBV12-4 and TRBJ1-5; no definite D call. Trimming took 5 bases from V and 7 from J, leaving 15 bases between them. The CDR3 is 14 amino acids. The CDR3 loop reads CASSLFAKRQPQHF. The CDR3, as DNA: TGTGCCAGCAGTCTCTTCGCTAAACGGCAGCCCCAGCATTTT.

This clonotype was seen many times. V is TRBV7-9 and J is TRBJ1-2; D is perhaps TRBD1 (6 bases). The CDR3 runs 14 residues. Between the trimmed V and J ends, which lost 5 bases and 7 bases, there was a span of 17 bases. Germline CDR1 is SEHNR and CDR2 is FQNEAQ (reference sequence). The CDR3 DNA sequence: TGTGCCAGCAGCCAAGGGGCGGGGGCCATTGGCTACACCTTC. Amino acids: CASSQGAGAIGYTF.

As regards this clonotype: This clone may be a read error of a much larger clone one base away. The chain is built from TRBV6-6 and TRBJ1-6; no clear D. CDR3 length: 11 residues. Per the germline V gene, CDR1 is MNHNY and CDR2 is SVGAGI (reference sequence). The CDR3 nucleotides read TGTGCCAGCAAGGGAAATTCACCCCTCCCCTTT. Its translation is CASKGNSPLPF.

This rearrangement joins TRBV5-1 to TRBJ2-7, with 10 nucleotides matching TRBD1. This CDR3 has 16 residues. Germline-derived CDR1 and CDR2 are SGHRS and YFSETQ. Unmatched junction bases numbered 6, after V lost 2 bases and J lost 1 base. CDR3 bases: TGCGCCAGCAGCTTACTGGGACAGGGGACTTCCTACGAGCAGTACTTC. Amino acids: CASSLLGQGTSYEQYF.

The V and J genes are TRBV12-3 or TRBV12-4 and TRBJ1-5; maybe TRBD1 (5 bases). V lost 3 bases, J lost 7 bases, and 13 bases lay in between. CDR3 size: 14 residues. CDR3 sequence: CASSLGEMKQPQHF. CDR3 sequence (DNA): TGTGCCAGCAGTTTGGGGGAGATGAAGCAGCCCCAGCATTTT.

This clonotype has ten or more counts. The chain combines TRBV20-1 with TRBJ1-6; a weak D match, TRBD1 (5 bases). This CDR3 has 13 amino acids. V was shortened by 6 bases and J by 13 bases, with 19 bases between the two germline ends. CDR1 is DFQATT, CDR2 SNEGSKA, per germline (reference sequence). The CDR3 sequence is CSALGGSVSPLHF. The CDR3 bases are TGCAGTGCCCTCGGGGGGTCAGTTTCGCCCCTCCACTTT.

For this clonotype: Germline is not matched at one junction end, which may reflect a read error. The genes are TRBV10-2 and TRBJ1-1; D unclear. Germline lookup yields CDR1 WSHSY and CDR2 SAAADI. This CDR3 spans 13 amino acids. CDR3 DNA sequence: TGTGTCAGCAGTTTGCGGCGGGCCTCAGAAGCTTTCTTT. This encodes CVSSLRRASEAFF.

V and J are TRBV7-9 and TRBJ1-4; D is perhaps TRBD1 (6 bases). Germline V gene lookup returns CDR1 SEHNR and CDR2 FQNEAQ (reference sequence). The CDR3 contains 15 residues. With 5 bases removed from V and 4 bases from J, the gap between germline ends came to 14 bases. The CDR3 here is CASSADSLLNEKLFF. DNA of the CDR3: TGTGCCAGCAGCGCGGACAGTCTTCTTAATGAAAAACTGTTTTTT.

The V gene is TRBV20-1, the J gene TRBJ2-7, with TRBD2 matching 10 bases. CDR3 length equals 16 residues. Germline-derived CDR1 and CDR2 are DFQATT and SNEGSKA (reference sequence). V trimming: 4 bases; J trimming: 2 bases; junction bases outside the gene matches: 11. CDR3 region: CSAMGLAGVRTYEQYF. CDR3 coding DNA: TGCAGTGCTATGGGGCTAGCGGGGGTCAGGACCTACGAGCAGTACTTC.